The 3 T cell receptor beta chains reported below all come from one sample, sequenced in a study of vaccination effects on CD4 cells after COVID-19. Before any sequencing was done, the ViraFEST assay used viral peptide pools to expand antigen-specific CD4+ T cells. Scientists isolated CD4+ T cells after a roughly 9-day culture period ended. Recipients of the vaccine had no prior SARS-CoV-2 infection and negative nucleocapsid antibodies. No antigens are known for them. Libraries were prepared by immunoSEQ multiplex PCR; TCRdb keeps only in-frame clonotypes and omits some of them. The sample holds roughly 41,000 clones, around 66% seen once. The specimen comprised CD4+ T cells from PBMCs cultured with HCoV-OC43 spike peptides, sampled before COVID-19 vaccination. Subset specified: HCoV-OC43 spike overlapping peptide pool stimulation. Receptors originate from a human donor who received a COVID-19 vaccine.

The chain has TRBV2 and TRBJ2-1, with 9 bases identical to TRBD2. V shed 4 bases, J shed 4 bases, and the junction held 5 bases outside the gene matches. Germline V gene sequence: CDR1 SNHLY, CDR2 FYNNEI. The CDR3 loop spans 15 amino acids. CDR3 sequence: CASSAGTSTYNEQFF. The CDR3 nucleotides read TGTGCCAGCAGTGCCGGGACTAGCACATACAATGAGCAGTTCTTC.

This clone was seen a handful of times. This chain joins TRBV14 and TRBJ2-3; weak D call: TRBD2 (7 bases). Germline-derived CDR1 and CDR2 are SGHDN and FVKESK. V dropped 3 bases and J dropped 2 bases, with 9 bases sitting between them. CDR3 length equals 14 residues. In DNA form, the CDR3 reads TGTGCCAGCAGCCAGCGGGGGCACACAGATACGCAGTATTTT. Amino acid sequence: CASSQRGHTDTQYF.

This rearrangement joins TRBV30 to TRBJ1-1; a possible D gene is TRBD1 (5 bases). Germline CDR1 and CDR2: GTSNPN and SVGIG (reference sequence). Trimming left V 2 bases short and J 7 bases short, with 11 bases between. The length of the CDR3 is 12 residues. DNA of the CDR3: TGTGCCTGGAGTAACCAGGGCTTTGAAGCTTTCTTT. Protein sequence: CAWSNQGFEAFF.